The rows below give T cell receptor beta chains drawn from one sample of a study of blood T cell repertoires in COVID-19. Assay used: immunoSEQ multiplex PCR; TCRdb lists only in-frame clones, some missing. The sample contains 200,000 to 300,000 clones, approximately 81% of which appear only once. Sequenced material: peripheral blood. These TCRs come from a woman at least 80 years old with acute or convalescent COVID-19. CDR3s include the opening cysteine and the closing phenylalanine or tryptophan.

V gene,J gene,CDR3 protein
TRBV11-2,TRBJ2-1,CASSQDRGSYNEQFF
TRBV28,TRBJ2-1,CASSARAPGSYEQFF
TRBV6-5,TRBJ2-1,CASSSVDNEQFF
TRBV3-1/TRBV3-2,TRBJ2-5,CASSQSGEETQYF
TRBV5-1,TRBJ1-3,CASSYTSSSGNTIYF
TRBV28,TRBJ1-5,CASSSAEAQHF
TRBV6-1,TRBJ1-1,CASSETDRATEAFF
TRBV28,TRBJ2-7,CAAGTSGIYEQYF
TRBV5-1,TRBJ2-3,CASSLGTGRSTDTQYF
TRBV9,TRBJ2-5,CASSDRLAGVGETQYF
TRBV19,TRBJ2-2,CASSIPGQNTGELFF